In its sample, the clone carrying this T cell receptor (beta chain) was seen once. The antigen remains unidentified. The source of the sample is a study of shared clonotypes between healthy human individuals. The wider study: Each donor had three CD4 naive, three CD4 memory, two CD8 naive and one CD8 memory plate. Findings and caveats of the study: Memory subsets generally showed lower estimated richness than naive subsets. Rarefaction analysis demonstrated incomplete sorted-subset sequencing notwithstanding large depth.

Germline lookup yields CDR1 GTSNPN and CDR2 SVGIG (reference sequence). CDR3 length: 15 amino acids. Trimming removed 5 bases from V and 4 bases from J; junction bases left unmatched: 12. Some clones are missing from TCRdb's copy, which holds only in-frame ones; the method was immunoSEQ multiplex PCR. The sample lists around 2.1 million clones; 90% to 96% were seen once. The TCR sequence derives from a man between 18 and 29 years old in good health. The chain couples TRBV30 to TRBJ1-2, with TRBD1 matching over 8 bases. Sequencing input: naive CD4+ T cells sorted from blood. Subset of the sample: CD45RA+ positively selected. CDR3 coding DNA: TGTGCCTGGCAGACCTTATGGACAGGGATCTATGGCTACACCTTC. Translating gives CAWQTLWTGIYGYTF.